This T cell receptor beta chain was sequenced during a study of blood T cell repertoires in COVID-19. Looking at the study overall: Sample material is recorded as cDNA or gDNA derived from T cells, B-cell-depleted T cells, or PBMCs.

Original analysis: Amplifying reference gene primers gave estimates of nucleated cell counts. Sequencing was performed with immunoSEQ multiplex PCR; in TCRdb, only in-frame clones are kept and a portion is missing. D and trimming were read from the DNA, whereas the V and J calls and clone size are those reported in that table. The table records about 110,000 clones, roughly 80% of them present only once. Looked up from germline, CDR1 is SGHKS and CDR2 is YYEKEE (reference sequence). The CDR3 is 13 residues long. The V gene end was trimmed by 4 bases and the J gene end by 4 bases; junction bases not matched to a gene: 3.

The sample taken for sequencing was peripheral blood. The receptor comes from a man aged 65-85 years with active or convalescent COVID-19. The chain has TRBV5-5 and TRBJ1-1; TRBD1 matches at 8 bases. The CDR3 here is CASSSDRGTEAFF. The CDR3 DNA is TGTGCCAGCAGCAGCGACAGGGGCACTGAAGCTTTCTTT.